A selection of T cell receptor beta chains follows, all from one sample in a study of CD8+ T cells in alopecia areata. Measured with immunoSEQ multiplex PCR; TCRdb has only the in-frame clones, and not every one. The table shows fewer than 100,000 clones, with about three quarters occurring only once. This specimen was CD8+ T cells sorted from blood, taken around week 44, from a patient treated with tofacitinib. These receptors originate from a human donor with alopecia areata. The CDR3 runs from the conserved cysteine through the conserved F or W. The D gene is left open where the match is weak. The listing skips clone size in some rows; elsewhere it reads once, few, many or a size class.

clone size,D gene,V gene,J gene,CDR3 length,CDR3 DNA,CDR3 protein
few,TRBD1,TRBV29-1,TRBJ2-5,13,TGCAGCGTTGAACAGGGGGCCTATGAGACCCAGTACTTC,CSVEQGAYETQYF
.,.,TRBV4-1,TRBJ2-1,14,TGCGCCAGCAGCCAAGAGCGCTCCTACAATGAGCAGTTCTTC,CASSQERSYNEQFF
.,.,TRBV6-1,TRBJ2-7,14,TGTGCCAGCAGTGAAGTCAGAAAGGCCTACGAGCAGTACTTC,CASSEVRKAYEQYF
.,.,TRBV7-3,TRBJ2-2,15,TGTGCCAGCAGACCAGGGGTTGGGGACACCGGGGAGCTGTTTTTT,CASRPGVGDTGELFF
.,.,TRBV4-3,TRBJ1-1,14,TGCGCCAGCAGCCAAGTGGCAGAGAACACTGAAGCTTTCTTT,CASSQVAENTEAFF
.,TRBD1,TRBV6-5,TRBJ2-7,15,TGTGCCAGCAGCGACGGGACAGGGGGCCTAGGGGAGCAGTACTTC,CASSDGTGGLGEQYF
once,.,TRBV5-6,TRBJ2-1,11,TGTGCCAGCAGCACCGGACAGGAGCAGTTCTTC,CASSTGQEQFF
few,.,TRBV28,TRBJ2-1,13,TGTGCCAGCAGCCCGTCCGGGGCGTTAGCGGAGTTCTTC,CASSPSGALAEFF
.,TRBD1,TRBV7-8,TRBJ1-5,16,TGTGCCAGCAGCAAGGCCCGCCAGGGGGGCAATCAGCCCCAGCATTTT,CASSKARQGGNQPQHF
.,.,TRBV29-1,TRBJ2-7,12,TGCAGCGTTGACAGGGGGGAAGGGGAGCAGTACTTC,CSVDRGEGEQYF
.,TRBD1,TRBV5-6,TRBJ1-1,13,TGTGCCAGCAGCTTGGGGACAGGGACTGAAGCTTTCTTT,CASSLGTGTEAFF
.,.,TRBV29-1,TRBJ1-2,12,TGCAGCGCCGACTCAACCAACTATGGCTACACCTTC,CSADSTNYGYTF
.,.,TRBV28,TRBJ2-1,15,TGTGCCACCGGGGGTCGAGGCGTTTCCTACAATGAGCAGTTCTTC,CATGGRGVSYNEQFF
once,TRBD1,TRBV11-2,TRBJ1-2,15,TGTGCCAGCAGCTTAGTGGTGACAGGGGGCGATGGCTACACCTTC,CASSLVVTGGDGYTF
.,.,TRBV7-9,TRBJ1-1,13,TGTGCCAGCAGCTTGTCGGAGGGCACTGAAGCTTTCTTT,CASSLSEGTEAFF
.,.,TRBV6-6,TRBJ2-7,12,TGTGCCAGCGCAGGGGAATCCTACGAGCAGTACTTC,CASAGESYEQYF
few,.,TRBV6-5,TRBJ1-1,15,TGTGCCAGCACCGACATGAAAACAGGGAGGGCTGAAGCTTTCTTT,CASTDMKTGRAEAFF
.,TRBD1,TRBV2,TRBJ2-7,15,TGTGCCAGCAGTGAAGCGGGCGGGACAGGGTACGAGCAGTACTTC,CASSEAGGTGYEQYF
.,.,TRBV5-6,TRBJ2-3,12,TGTGCCAGCAGCTTGGGTGGGGATACGCAGTATTTT,CASSLGGDTQYF
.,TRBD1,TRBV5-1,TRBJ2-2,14,TGCGCCAGCAGCAGGGGGCTAGACACCGGGGAGCTGTTTTTT,CASSRGLDTGELFF
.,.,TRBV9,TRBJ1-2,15,TGTGCCAGCAGCGCAGGTACGGGGCCAGGTCCTGGCTACACCTTC,CASSAGTGPGPGYTF
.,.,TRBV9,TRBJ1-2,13,TGTGCCAGCAGCGTGTTCGATGACAGCGGCTACACCTTC,CASSVFDDSGYTF
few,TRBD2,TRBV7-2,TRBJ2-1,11,TGTGCCAGCAGCGCGGGGACTAGAGGTTTCTTC,CASSAGTRGFF
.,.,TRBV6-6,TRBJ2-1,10,TGTGCCAGCATGGGGAATGAGCAGTTCTTC,CASMGNEQFF
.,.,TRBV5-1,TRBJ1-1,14,TGCGCCAGCAGCTTGGACAGAGCGAACACTGAAGCTTTCTTT,CASSLDRANTEAFF
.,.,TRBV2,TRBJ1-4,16,TGTGCCAGCCAGGCATCCCTAGGGCTAACTAATGAAAAACTGTTTTTT,CASQASLGLTNEKLFF
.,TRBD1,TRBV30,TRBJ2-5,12,TGTGCCTTGGGACAGGGTCAAGAGACCCAGTACTTC,CALGQGQETQYF
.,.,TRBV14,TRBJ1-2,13,TGTGCCAGCAGCCAGGACAGCTTCTATGGCTACACCTTC,CASSQDSFYGYTF
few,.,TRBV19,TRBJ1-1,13,TGTGCCAGTAGTATTGGGGAGAACACTGAAGCTTTCTTT,CASSIGENTEAFF
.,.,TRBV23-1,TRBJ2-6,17,TGCGCCAGCAGTGGGAGAACAGGGGAGGCTGGGGCCAACGTCCTGACTTTC,CASSGRTGEAGANVLTF
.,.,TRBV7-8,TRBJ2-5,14,TGTGCCAGCAGCTCCGCCGTTGGGGGAGAGACCCAGTACTTC,CASSSAVGGETQYF
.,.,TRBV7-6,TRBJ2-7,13,TGTGCCAGCAGCTCTGGACAGTCCTACGAGCAGTACTTC,CASSSGQSYEQYF
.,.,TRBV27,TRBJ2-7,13,TGTGCCAGCAGTTCTATCGGGGTCTACGAGCAGTACTTC,CASSSIGVYEQYF
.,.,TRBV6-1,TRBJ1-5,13,TGTGCCAGCAGGGTAGGTAGCAATCAGCCCCAGCATTTT,CASRVGSNQPQHF
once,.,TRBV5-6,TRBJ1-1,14,TGTGCCAGCAGCTTGGGAATAGGGAACACTGAAGCTTTCTTT,CASSLGIGNTEAFF
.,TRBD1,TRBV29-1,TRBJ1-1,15,TGCAGCGTTGTGGGGACAGGGGTTGGAGTCACTGAAGCTTTCTTT,CSVVGTGVGVTEAFF
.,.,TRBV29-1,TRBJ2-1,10,TGCAGCGTGGAAGTAGGACCGCAGTTCTTC,CSVEVGPQFF
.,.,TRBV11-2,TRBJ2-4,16,TGTGCCAGCAGCTTAGATGGTACGGGGCCTAAAAACATTCAGTACTTC,CASSLDGTGPKNIQYF
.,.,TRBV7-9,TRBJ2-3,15,TGTGCCAGCACAGGACAGCTATTAGACACAGATACGCAGTATTTT,CASTGQLLDTDTQYF
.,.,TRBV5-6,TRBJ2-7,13,TGTGCCAGCAGCTTTACGGGGTCCTACGAGCAGTACTTC,CASSFTGSYEQYF
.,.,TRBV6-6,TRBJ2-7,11,TGTGCCAGCAGTTATGGGGGGCAGCAGTACTTC,CASSYGGQQYF
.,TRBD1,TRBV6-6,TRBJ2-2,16,TGTGCCAGCAGTACGATTGGACAGGGGATCACCGGGGAGCTGTTTTTT,CASSTIGQGITGELFF
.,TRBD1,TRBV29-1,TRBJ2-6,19,TGCAGCGTTGAACACCCGGACAGGGCTTTAAGCTCTGGGGCCAACGTCCTGACTTTC,CSVEHPDRALSSGANVLTF
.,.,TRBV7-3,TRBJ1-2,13,TGTGCCAGCAGCTTAGGACGGGGCGATGGCTACACCTTC,CASSLGRGDGYTF